A single sample gave rise to the 14 T cell receptor beta chains below, sequenced in a study of tumor-infiltrating lymphocytes in primary liver carcinoma. Germline DNA was also extracted, and blood RNA was taken from unsorted whole blood. Priming with a constant-region primer yielded TCR beta cDNA from about 540 ng total RNA. Library construction for TCR beta comprised three nested multiplex PCR rounds performed with slightly modified ARM-PCR. TRBV1-TRBV30 forward and Cbeta reverse primers drove the first two approximately 10-cycle rounds. TCRdb re-called the multiplex PCR reads through MiXCR, storing one row per CDR3 protein. Among over 250,000 distinct CDR3 sequences listed, about 50% were seen once. Sequenced material: peripheral blood. The receptors were sampled from a woman aged 25-40 years with primary liver carcinoma and hepatitis B virus infection.

As to this clonotype: A read error may explain this, as a much larger clone is one base away. The J gene is TRBJ2-1, the V gene TRBV12-3 or TRBV12-4; 8 bases are a match to TRBD2. This CDR3 is built from 16 residues. V lost 3 bases to trimming and J lost 7 bases; unmatched junction nucleotides: 11. The CDR3 coding sequence is TGTGCCAGCAGTTTGGGGTCTAGCGGGTGTACGAATGAGCAGTTCTTC. This sequence encodes CASSLGSSGCTNEQFF.

Regarding this clonotype: Being one base from a much bigger clone, this may be a read error. This chain connects TRBV10-3 to TRBJ1-5; D may be TRBD1 or TRBD2 (6 bases each). The DNA end favors TRBJ2-3, so the J call may be wrong. There are 17 residues in the CDR3. Per germline, CDR1 ENHRY and CDR2 SYGVKD. The CDR3 spells CAISERGDGYSNQPQYF. CDR3 in DNA: TGTGCCATCAGTGAGAGGGGGGACGGTTATAGCAATCAGCCCCAGTATTTT.

This clonotype was recorded many times. The chain combines TRBV6-5 with TRBJ2-1; a possible D gene is TRBD2 (5 bases). This CDR3 contains 16 residues. Per germline, CDR1 MNHEY and CDR2 SVGAGI. V gave up 9 bases and J gave up 0 bases, with 18 bases separating them. The CDR3 sequence is CASSARGSSSYNEQFF. The DNA for the CDR3 is TGTGCCAGTAGCGCCCGCGGGTCGAGCTCCTACAATGAGCAGTTCTTC.

This clonotype has just a few counts. J is TRBJ2-1 and V is TRBV28; a possible D gene is TRBD2 (5 bases). Germline V CDR1 and CDR2: MDHEN, SYDVKM. The CDR3 totals 15 residues. The V gene lost 0 bases and the J gene lost 0 bases, with 6 bases spanning the gap. CDR3 in DNA: TGTGCCAGCAGTTTATGGGGGAGCTCCTACAATGAGCAGTTCTTC. It encodes CASSLWGSSYNEQFF.

This clonotype was observed a handful of times. V gene TRBV6-6 combines with J gene TRBJ2-2; weak D call: TRBD2 (7 bases). The V end lost 6 bases, the J end lost 4 bases, and 15 bases lay between the germline ends. The CDR3 covers 15 residues. Germline V gene lookup returns CDR1 MNHNY and CDR2 SVGAGI (reference sequence). The CDR3 nucleotides are TGTGCCAGCAGGGAGGGGGGAGGGGGCACCGGGGAGCTGTTTTTT. Protein product: CASREGGGGTGELFF.

Details on this clonotype: At one of its ends the junction is not consistent with the germline gene, which may arise from a read error. The gene calls are TRBV28 and TRBJ2-3; no reliable D call. This CDR3 is 11 amino acids long. The germline V gene has CDR1 MDHEN and CDR2 SYDVKM. The chain's CDR3 is CAGSSYGTQCF. CDR3 coding DNA: TGTGCCGGCAGCTCTTACGGTACGCAGTGTTTT.

To note about this clonotype: The junction departs from germline at one end; a sequencing error may be responsible. This chain connects TRBV11-2 to TRBJ2-1, with 7 bases fitting TRBD2. Germline V CDR1 and CDR2: SGHAT, FQNNGV. This CDR3 has 16 residues. Written as DNA, the CDR3 is TGTGCCAGCAGCCCCAGGCCTAGCGGAAATCACAATGGGCAGTTCTTC. Encoded protein: CASSPRPSGNHNGQFF.

In its sample, this clonotype was seen a few times. The chain links TRBV7-9 to TRBJ2-4; 15 bases line up with TRBD2. The CDR3 has 19 amino acids. V gave up 4 bases and J gave up 1 base; unmatched junction bases: 8. Germline CDR1 is SEHNR and CDR2 is FQNEAQ (reference sequence). The CDR3 DNA follows: TGTGCCAGCAGCTCAAGGACTAGCGGGAGGGGGTTGGCCAAAAACATTCAGTACTTC. Translating it yields CASSSRTSGRGLAKNIQYF.

A note on this clonotype: Possible read error: a much larger clone is one base away. This sequence joins TRBV29-1 and TRBJ2-4, with 15 bases identical to TRBD2. This CDR3 contains 15 residues. Germline V gene data show CDR1 as SQVTM and CDR2 as ANQGSEA. The J segment lost 8 bases and the V segment lost 8 bases, leaving 10 bases of the junction unmatched. CDR3 in amino acids: CSIEKGLAGGYIQYF. In nucleotides, the CDR3 is TGCAGCATCGAAAAGGGACTAGCGGGAGGCTACATTCAGTACTTC.

Concerning this clonotype: A read error is possible here, since a much larger clone lies one base away. The chain is built from TRBV12-3 or TRBV12-4 and TRBJ2-3; 7 positions agree with TRBD1. The CDR3 has 12 amino acids. CDR3 region: CARQGSTDTQYF. Written as DNA, the CDR3 is TGCGCGCGACAGGGTAGCACAGATACGCAGTATTTT.

This clonotype was observed once. It may be a read error: a sequence one base away is much more abundant. The chain joins TRBV6-5 to TRBJ1-6; D call uncertain. Trimming removed 11 bases from V and 12 bases from J, with 11 bases in between. Per germline, CDR1 MNHEY and CDR2 SVGAGI. The CDR3 has 10 amino acids. The CDR3 spells CAAFPLPLHF. Here the CDR3 DNA reads TGTGCCGCCTTCCCTTTACCCCTCCACTTT.

As to this clonotype: The junction departs from germline at one end; a sequencing error may be responsible. The chain combines TRBV11-2 with TRBJ2-7, with 8 bases identical to TRBD1. The germline CDR1 and CDR2 sequences are SGHAT and FQNNGV. This CDR3 is built from 18 residues. The CDR3 spells CASSLAHIQGEKKVEQYF. For the CDR3, the DNA is TGTGCCAGCAGCTTAGCCCATATACAGGGGGAGAAAAAGGTCGAGCAATACTTC. Complete variable domain (other parts from reference TRBV11-2 and TRBJ2-7): EAGVAQSPRYKIIEKRQSVAFWCNPISGHATLYWYQQILGQGPKLLIQFQNNGVVDDSQLPKDRFSAERLKGVDSTLKIQPAKLEDSAVYLCASSLAHIQGEKKVEQYFGPGTRLTVT.

To note about this clonotype: This CDR3 is missing its conserved last phenylalanine or tryptophan, likely due to a read error. The chain combines TRBV10-3 with TRBJ1-2; D gene ambiguous. CDR3 length equals 13 residues. Germline loops: CDR1 ENHRY, CDR2 SYGVKD. The V end lost 0 bases, the J end lost 4 bases, and 6 bases lay between the germline ends. In DNA, the CDR3 is TGTGCCATCAGTGAGTCAGATGTCTATGGCTACACCTCC. Its protein is CAISESDVYGYTS.

This clonotype occurred many times. The CDR3 region is CASSPQGAGANVLTF. Here the CDR3 DNA reads TGTGCCAGCAGCCCACAGGGGGCTGGGGCCAACGTCCTGACTTTC. J is TRBJ2-6 and V is TRBV6-1; 8 bases align to TRBD1. With V trimmed by 6 bases and J by 2 bases, 3 bases remained unmatched. The germline gives CDR1 MNHNS, CDR2 SASEGT. The CDR3 totals 15 residues.